This entry lists 32 T cell receptor beta chains sequenced from one sample in a study of blood T cell repertoires in COVID-19. Sequencing was performed with immunoSEQ multiplex PCR; in TCRdb, only in-frame clones are kept and a portion is missing. Of about 200,000 clones listed, roughly 80% are singletons. The specimen was peripheral blood. These receptor sequences come from a man aged 60 to 75 with COVID-19, enrolled during active disease.

The sample holds one count of this clone. This chain uses TRBV13 with TRBJ2-3; a possible D gene is TRBD1 (6 bases). Trimming removed 2 bases from V and 7 bases from J, with 19 bases in between. This CDR3 contains 16 residues. Looked up from germline, CDR1 is PRHDT and CDR2 is FYEKMQ (reference sequence). The CDR3 sequence: CASSLSWGQLGNTQYF. The CDR3 nucleotides are TGTGCCAGCAGCTTAAGTTGGGGACAATTGGGGAATACGCAGTATTTT.

The chain employs TRBV5-1 and TRBJ2-2; TRBD2 matches 10 bases. The CDR3 loop spans 14 amino acids. Per the germline V gene, CDR1 is SGHRS and CDR2 is YFSETQ. J was trimmed by 6 bases and V by 9 bases; bases with no gene match: 8. The CDR3 DNA reads as TGCGCCACTAAAAGAGCGGGAGGGCCCGGGGAGCTGTTTTTT. Protein product: CATKRAGGPGELFF.

The chain joins TRBV9 to TRBJ1-2; D gene ambiguous. Per the germline V gene, CDR1 is SGDLS and CDR2 is YYNGEE. The CDR3 is made up of 13 amino acids. V was clipped by 0 bases and J by 8 bases, with 11 bases between them. Here the CDR3 DNA reads TGTGCCAGCAGCGTAGGTCAGGATACGGGCTACACCTTC. This codes for CASSVGQDTGYTF.

The gene calls are TRBV2 and TRBJ2-7; D unresolved. This CDR3 is 13 amino acids long. V shed 1 base and J shed 2 bases, with 6 bases lying between them. Germline assignment: CDR1 SNHLY and CDR2 FYNNEI. In DNA form, the CDR3 reads TGTGCCAGCAGTGAAGTCCGTGCCTACGAGCAGTACTTC. As protein: CASSEVRAYEQYF.

The gene calls are TRBV2 and TRBJ1-2, with D maybe TRBD1 (6 bases). Germline-derived CDR1 and CDR2 are SNHLY and FYNNEI. This CDR3 contains 14 residues. The V gene lost 3 bases and the J gene lost 3 bases, with 11 bases spanning the gap. Here the CDR3 DNA reads TGTGCCAGCAGTGACCAGGGGTCGGACTATGGCTACACCTTC. Its protein product is CASSDQGSDYGYTF.

J is TRBJ2-2 and V is TRBV4-1; 15 bases are shared with TRBD2. The junction had 6 bases not matched to a gene; V was cut back by 0 bases and J by 4 bases. Germline CDR1 MGHRA, CDR2 YSYEKL. The CDR3 runs to 19 residues. CDR3 nucleotide sequence: TGCGCCAGCAGCCAAGAAAGAGCGGGACTAGCGGGGGGCACCGGGGAGCTGTTTTTT. As protein: CASSQERAGLAGGTGELFF.

The chain combines TRBV2 with TRBJ1-1, with D tentatively TRBD1 (6 bases). Germline V lookup: CDR1 SNHLY, CDR2 FYNNEI. Trimming stripped 4 bases from V and 2 bases from J, with 20 bases between. CDR3 length: 17 amino acids. This CDR3 reads CASSAGASPLINTEAFF. For the CDR3, the DNA is TGTGCCAGCAGTGCAGGGGCTAGCCCCCTCATCAACACTGAAGCTTTCTTT. The whole variable domain, filled in from reference TRBV2 and TRBJ1-1, reads EPEVTQTPSHQVTQMGQEVILRCVPISNHLYFYWYRQILGQKVEFLVSFYNNEISEKSEIFDDQFSVERPDGSNFTLKIRSTKLEDSAMYFCASSAGASPLINTEAFFGQGTRLTVV.

The gene calls are TRBV5-1 and TRBJ1-2; 7 bases line up with TRBD1. CDR1 is SGHRS and CDR2 is YFSETQ in the germline V gene. V trimming: 2 bases; J trimming: 8 bases; junction bases outside the gene matches: 9. The CDR3 is made up of 14 amino acids. This CDR3 is CASSFGTVYGGYTF. For the CDR3, the DNA is TGCGCCAGCAGCTTCGGGACAGTGTATGGCGGCTACACCTTC.

The chain carries TRBV7-3 and TRBJ2-1; the match to TRBD1 covers 8 bases. The CDR3 is 16 amino acids. Looked up from germline, CDR1 is SGHTA and CDR2 is FQGTGA. After removal of 2 bases from V and 1 base from J, the junction contained 4 bases not matched to a gene. This CDR3 is CASSLEQGGSYNEQFF. The CDR3 bases are TGTGCCAGCAGCTTAGAACAGGGGGGATCCTACAATGAGCAGTTCTTC.

This clone has only one observation. The chain links TRBV7-7 to TRBJ2-7; 10 bases fit TRBD2. J was trimmed by 6 bases and V by 5 bases; bases with no gene match: 10. Per the germline V gene, CDR1 is SSHAT and CDR2 is FNYEAQ (reference sequence). The CDR3 runs 15 residues. The CDR3 region has the DNA TGTGCCAGCAGCCCGCAACTAGCGGGAAGCACCGAGCAGTACTTC. Translation: CASSPQLAGSTEQYF. Full variable domain (missing parts from reference TRBV7-7 and TRBJ2-7): GAGVSQSPRYKVTKRGQDVTLRCDPISSHATLYWYQQALGQGPEFLTYFNYEAQPDKSGLPSDRFSAERPEGSISTLTIQRTEQRDSAMYRCASSPQLAGSTEQYFGPGTRLTVT.

The chain recombines TRBV27 with TRBJ1-1; D is uncertain. The CDR3 extends over 14 amino acids. The germline CDR1 and CDR2 sequences are MNHEY and SMNVEV (reference sequence). The germline V and J ends were trimmed by 4 bases and 9 bases, with 18 bases remaining between them. The CDR3 here is CASSSAGVPIQAFF. In nucleotides, the CDR3 is TGTGCCAGCAGTTCCGCTGGAGTCCCCATTCAAGCTTTCTTT.

The chain has TRBV10-3 and TRBJ1-6; tentatively, D is TRBD1 (5 bases). From germline, CDR1 is ENHRY and CDR2 SYGVKD. The CDR3 loop spans 12 amino acids. Trimming left V 8 bases short and J 6 bases short, with 8 bases between. The CDR3 loop reads CAIGGSNSPLHF. The CDR3 DNA reads TGTGCCATCGGGGGGTCTAATTCACCCCTCCACTTT.

Here the CDR3 DNA reads TGTGCCAGCAATCCAGGGTATGGCTACACCTTC. Its protein product is CASNPGYGYTF. The genes are TRBV28 and TRBJ1-2, with a possible D match to TRBD1 (5 bases). This CDR3 is built from 11 residues. Germline CDR1 and CDR2: MDHEN and SYDVKM. The V gene lost 7 bases and the J gene lost 5 bases, with 8 bases spanning the gap.

This clone has only one observation. The rearrangement links TRBV27 to TRBJ1-5; maybe TRBD1 (5 bases). The length of the CDR3 is 14 residues. Deletions cut 3 bases from V and 0 bases from J, with 6 bases between. Germline CDR1 reads MNHEY; CDR2 reads SMNVEV (reference sequence). DNA for the CDR3: TGTGCCAGCAGTTTCGGGGGTAGCAATCAGCCCCAGCATTTT. This encodes CASSFGGSNQPQHF.

This clone was counted a few times. This chain joins TRBV5-5 and TRBJ1-1, with D unresolved. This CDR3 has 14 amino acids. Germline V gene data show CDR1 as SGHKS and CDR2 as YYEKEE (reference sequence). Trimming took 3 bases from V and 1 from J, leaving 10 bases between them. Here the CDR3 reads CASSSGWGNTEAFF. The CDR3 DNA reads TGTGCCAGCAGCTCGGGGTGGGGGAACACTGAAGCTTTCTTT.

The chain recombines TRBV7-9 with TRBJ1-2; D is unresolved. Germline values: CDR1 SEHNR, CDR2 FQNEAQ (reference sequence). The CDR3 spans 16 residues. With 5 bases removed from V and 0 bases from J, the gap between germline ends came to 16 bases. The CDR3: CASSLREETANYGYTF. For the CDR3, the DNA is TGTGCCAGCAGCCTTAGAGAGGAGACGGCTAACTATGGCTACACCTTC.

For the CDR3, the DNA is TGTGCCAGCAGCTTGCGGACAGGGGTTGGAAATTCACCCCTCCACTTT. It is translated as CASSLRTGVGNSPLHF. J is TRBJ1-6 and V is TRBV11-3, with 9 bases aligning to TRBD1. The CDR3 length is 16 residues. Germline-derived CDR1 and CDR2 are SGHNT and YENEEA. With V trimmed by 3 bases and J by 7 bases, 7 bases remained unmatched.

This clone is a singleton in its sample. The same CDR3 arises from other DNA sequences in this sample as well. This chain connects TRBV2 to TRBJ2-7, with 8 positions matching TRBD1. V shed 5 bases and J 1 base; nucleotides not matched to a gene: 4. CDR1 is SNHLY, CDR2 FYNNEI, per germline. This CDR3 has 14 residues. For the CDR3, the DNA is TGTGCCAGCAGTTCTGACAGGGGTTCCTACGAGCAGTACTTC. It specifies CASSSDRGSYEQYF.

The gene calls are TRBV2 and TRBJ2-3; 8 bases match TRBD1. CDR3 length: 15 amino acids. CDR1 and CDR2 (germline): SNHLY, FYNNEI. The J segment lost 5 bases and the V segment lost 3 bases, leaving 7 bases of the junction unmatched. Here the CDR3 reads CASSEGQGAGDTQYF. CDR3 in DNA: TGTGCCAGCAGTGAGGGGCAGGGGGCGGGAGATACGCAGTATTTT.

The chain employs TRBV11-2 and TRBJ2-7; possibly TRBD2 for D (5 bases). Trimming left V 0 bases short and J 6 bases short, with 9 bases between. The CDR3 is 13 amino acids. Germline V lookup: CDR1 SGHAT, CDR2 FQNNGV. Here the CDR3 reads CASSLEGRGEQYF. The DNA for the CDR3 is TGTGCCAGCAGCTTAGAGGGGAGAGGCGAGCAGTACTTC.

The chain joins TRBV7-9 to TRBJ1-4, with D perhaps TRBD1 (5 bases). V lost 5 bases, J lost 0 bases, and 16 bases lay in between. The germline V gene has CDR1 SEHNR and CDR2 FQNEAQ (reference sequence). The CDR3 is 17 amino acids. The CDR3 protein is CASSPLRQLSTNEKLFF. Written as DNA, the CDR3 is TGTGCCAGCAGCCCGCTGAGACAGCTCTCAACTAATGAAAAACTGTTTTTT.

The chain has TRBV19 and TRBJ1-5, with unresolved D. Per the germline V gene, CDR1 is LNHDA and CDR2 is SQIVND (reference sequence). CDR3 size: 14 residues. The V end was cut by 6 bases, the J end by 2 bases, with 11 bases between. The CDR3 reads CASSPYGGNQPQHF. DNA of the CDR3: TGTGCCAGTAGCCCCTACGGAGGCAATCAGCCCCAGCATTTT.

The chain has TRBV9 and TRBJ1-5; D is ambiguous. With 6 bases removed from V and 0 bases from J, the gap between germline ends came to 7 bases. CDR3 size: 13 residues. From germline, CDR1 is SGDLS and CDR2 YYNGEE. The DNA of the CDR3 is TGTGCCAGCATCCGTAATAGCAATCAGCCCCAGCATTTT. Encoded protein: CASIRNSNQPQHF. Variable domain in full (rest from reference TRBV9 and TRBJ1-5): DSGVTQTPKHLITATGQRVTLRCSPRSGDLSVYWYQQSLDQGLQFLIQYYNGEERAKGNILERFSAQQFPDLHSELNLSSLELGDSALYFCASIRNSNQPQHFGDGTRLSIL.

The V gene is TRBV25-1, the J gene TRBJ1-3; D gene unclear. Germline CDR1 and CDR2: MGHDK and SYGVNS. The ends were cut back, 11 bases at V and 2 bases at J, with 7 bases in the middle. The CDR3 consists of 11 residues. CDR3 region: CACQAGNTIYF. As DNA, the CDR3 is TGTGCCTGTCAGGCTGGAAACACCATATATTTT.

The chain has TRBV3-1 (or the pseudogene TRBV3-2) and TRBJ1-5; 7 nucleotides agree with TRBD1. From germline, CDR1 is LGHDT and CDR2 YNNKEL (reference sequence). Trimming cost V 3 bases and J 6 bases; bases outside gene matches: 8. The CDR3 spans 15 residues. This CDR3 reads CASSQGTASIQPQHF. CDR3 bases: TGTGCCAGCAGCCAGGGGACAGCGTCCATTCAGCCCCAGCATTTT.

This clone showed up just once. The chain recombines TRBV4-1 with TRBJ1-5; no firm D call. The CDR3 contains 13 residues. From germline, CDR1 is MGHRA and CDR2 YSYEKL. V lost 0 bases and J lost 10, with 10 bases in between. CDR3 protein: CASSQDSEQPQHF. DNA of the CDR3: TGCGCCAGCAGCCAAGATTCCGAGCAACCCCAGCATTTT.

The V gene is TRBV6-5, the J gene TRBJ2-7; D perhaps matches TRBD1 (6 bases). This CDR3 is 14 amino acids long. The germline gives CDR1 MNHEY, CDR2 SVGAGI. Trimming removed 6 bases from V and 0 bases from J, with 12 bases in between. The CDR3 region is CASSRRTDSYEQYF. In nucleotides, the CDR3 is TGTGCCAGCAGCCGGAGGACAGACTCCTACGAGCAGTACTTC.

This clone appeared a few times. The rearrangement uses TRBV6-5 and TRBJ1-6; D is unresolved. V was cut by 4 bases and J by 5 bases, with 9 bases left in between. The CDR3 is 14 residues long. From germline, CDR1 is MNHEY and CDR2 SVGAGI. The CDR3 here is CASSFNRDNSPLHF. The CDR3 coding sequence is TGTGCCAGCAGTTTTAACAGAGATAATTCACCCCTCCACTTT.

The rearrangement links TRBV9 to TRBJ2-7; 15 bases line up with TRBD2. Per the germline V gene, CDR1 is SGDLS and CDR2 is YYNGEE. The junction had 6 bases not matched to a gene; V was cut back by 0 bases and J by 5 bases. The CDR3 runs 17 residues. The CDR3 DNA is TGTGCCAGCAGCGTAGATCTAGGACTAGCGGGAGGGGACGAGCAGTACTTC. Translated: CASSVDLGLAGGDEQYF.

The rearrangement uses TRBV6-6 and TRBJ2-2; D remains ambiguous. CDR3 length equals 11 residues. Between the trimmed V and J ends, which lost 7 bases and 5 bases, there was a span of 5 bases. Germline assignment: CDR1 MNHNY and CDR2 SVGAGI (reference sequence). CDR3 amino acids: CASILTGELFF. CDR3 DNA sequence: TGTGCCAGCATTCTGACCGGGGAGCTGTTTTTT.

The rearrangement uses TRBV19 and TRBJ2-7, with TRBD2 identical over 7 bases. This CDR3 has 15 amino acids. V trimming: 4 bases; J trimming: 3 bases; junction bases outside the gene matches: 9. Germline-derived CDR1 and CDR2 are LNHDA and SQIVND (reference sequence). In nucleotides, the CDR3 is TGTGCCAGTAGTAGTGTTCTAGCGGTTCTCTACGAGCAGTACTTC. This gives the protein CASSSVLAVLYEQYF. Based on the CDR3 plus reference TRBV19 and TRBJ2-7, the full variable domain is DGGITQSPKYLFRKEGQNVTLSCEQNLNHDAMYWYRQDPGQGLRLIYYSQIVNDFQKGDIAEGYSVSREKKESFPLTVTSAQKNPTAFYLCASSSVLAVLYEQYFGPGTRLTVT.

The chain has TRBV6-5 and TRBJ2-3; no definite D call. The V gene lost 6 bases and the J gene lost 5 bases, with 12 bases spanning the gap. CDR3 size: 13 residues. Germline loops: CDR1 MNHEY, CDR2 SVGAGI. CDR3 sequence: CASRPPRLDTQYF. The CDR3 DNA is TGTGCCAGCAGACCCCCCCGGTTAGATACGCAGTATTTT.